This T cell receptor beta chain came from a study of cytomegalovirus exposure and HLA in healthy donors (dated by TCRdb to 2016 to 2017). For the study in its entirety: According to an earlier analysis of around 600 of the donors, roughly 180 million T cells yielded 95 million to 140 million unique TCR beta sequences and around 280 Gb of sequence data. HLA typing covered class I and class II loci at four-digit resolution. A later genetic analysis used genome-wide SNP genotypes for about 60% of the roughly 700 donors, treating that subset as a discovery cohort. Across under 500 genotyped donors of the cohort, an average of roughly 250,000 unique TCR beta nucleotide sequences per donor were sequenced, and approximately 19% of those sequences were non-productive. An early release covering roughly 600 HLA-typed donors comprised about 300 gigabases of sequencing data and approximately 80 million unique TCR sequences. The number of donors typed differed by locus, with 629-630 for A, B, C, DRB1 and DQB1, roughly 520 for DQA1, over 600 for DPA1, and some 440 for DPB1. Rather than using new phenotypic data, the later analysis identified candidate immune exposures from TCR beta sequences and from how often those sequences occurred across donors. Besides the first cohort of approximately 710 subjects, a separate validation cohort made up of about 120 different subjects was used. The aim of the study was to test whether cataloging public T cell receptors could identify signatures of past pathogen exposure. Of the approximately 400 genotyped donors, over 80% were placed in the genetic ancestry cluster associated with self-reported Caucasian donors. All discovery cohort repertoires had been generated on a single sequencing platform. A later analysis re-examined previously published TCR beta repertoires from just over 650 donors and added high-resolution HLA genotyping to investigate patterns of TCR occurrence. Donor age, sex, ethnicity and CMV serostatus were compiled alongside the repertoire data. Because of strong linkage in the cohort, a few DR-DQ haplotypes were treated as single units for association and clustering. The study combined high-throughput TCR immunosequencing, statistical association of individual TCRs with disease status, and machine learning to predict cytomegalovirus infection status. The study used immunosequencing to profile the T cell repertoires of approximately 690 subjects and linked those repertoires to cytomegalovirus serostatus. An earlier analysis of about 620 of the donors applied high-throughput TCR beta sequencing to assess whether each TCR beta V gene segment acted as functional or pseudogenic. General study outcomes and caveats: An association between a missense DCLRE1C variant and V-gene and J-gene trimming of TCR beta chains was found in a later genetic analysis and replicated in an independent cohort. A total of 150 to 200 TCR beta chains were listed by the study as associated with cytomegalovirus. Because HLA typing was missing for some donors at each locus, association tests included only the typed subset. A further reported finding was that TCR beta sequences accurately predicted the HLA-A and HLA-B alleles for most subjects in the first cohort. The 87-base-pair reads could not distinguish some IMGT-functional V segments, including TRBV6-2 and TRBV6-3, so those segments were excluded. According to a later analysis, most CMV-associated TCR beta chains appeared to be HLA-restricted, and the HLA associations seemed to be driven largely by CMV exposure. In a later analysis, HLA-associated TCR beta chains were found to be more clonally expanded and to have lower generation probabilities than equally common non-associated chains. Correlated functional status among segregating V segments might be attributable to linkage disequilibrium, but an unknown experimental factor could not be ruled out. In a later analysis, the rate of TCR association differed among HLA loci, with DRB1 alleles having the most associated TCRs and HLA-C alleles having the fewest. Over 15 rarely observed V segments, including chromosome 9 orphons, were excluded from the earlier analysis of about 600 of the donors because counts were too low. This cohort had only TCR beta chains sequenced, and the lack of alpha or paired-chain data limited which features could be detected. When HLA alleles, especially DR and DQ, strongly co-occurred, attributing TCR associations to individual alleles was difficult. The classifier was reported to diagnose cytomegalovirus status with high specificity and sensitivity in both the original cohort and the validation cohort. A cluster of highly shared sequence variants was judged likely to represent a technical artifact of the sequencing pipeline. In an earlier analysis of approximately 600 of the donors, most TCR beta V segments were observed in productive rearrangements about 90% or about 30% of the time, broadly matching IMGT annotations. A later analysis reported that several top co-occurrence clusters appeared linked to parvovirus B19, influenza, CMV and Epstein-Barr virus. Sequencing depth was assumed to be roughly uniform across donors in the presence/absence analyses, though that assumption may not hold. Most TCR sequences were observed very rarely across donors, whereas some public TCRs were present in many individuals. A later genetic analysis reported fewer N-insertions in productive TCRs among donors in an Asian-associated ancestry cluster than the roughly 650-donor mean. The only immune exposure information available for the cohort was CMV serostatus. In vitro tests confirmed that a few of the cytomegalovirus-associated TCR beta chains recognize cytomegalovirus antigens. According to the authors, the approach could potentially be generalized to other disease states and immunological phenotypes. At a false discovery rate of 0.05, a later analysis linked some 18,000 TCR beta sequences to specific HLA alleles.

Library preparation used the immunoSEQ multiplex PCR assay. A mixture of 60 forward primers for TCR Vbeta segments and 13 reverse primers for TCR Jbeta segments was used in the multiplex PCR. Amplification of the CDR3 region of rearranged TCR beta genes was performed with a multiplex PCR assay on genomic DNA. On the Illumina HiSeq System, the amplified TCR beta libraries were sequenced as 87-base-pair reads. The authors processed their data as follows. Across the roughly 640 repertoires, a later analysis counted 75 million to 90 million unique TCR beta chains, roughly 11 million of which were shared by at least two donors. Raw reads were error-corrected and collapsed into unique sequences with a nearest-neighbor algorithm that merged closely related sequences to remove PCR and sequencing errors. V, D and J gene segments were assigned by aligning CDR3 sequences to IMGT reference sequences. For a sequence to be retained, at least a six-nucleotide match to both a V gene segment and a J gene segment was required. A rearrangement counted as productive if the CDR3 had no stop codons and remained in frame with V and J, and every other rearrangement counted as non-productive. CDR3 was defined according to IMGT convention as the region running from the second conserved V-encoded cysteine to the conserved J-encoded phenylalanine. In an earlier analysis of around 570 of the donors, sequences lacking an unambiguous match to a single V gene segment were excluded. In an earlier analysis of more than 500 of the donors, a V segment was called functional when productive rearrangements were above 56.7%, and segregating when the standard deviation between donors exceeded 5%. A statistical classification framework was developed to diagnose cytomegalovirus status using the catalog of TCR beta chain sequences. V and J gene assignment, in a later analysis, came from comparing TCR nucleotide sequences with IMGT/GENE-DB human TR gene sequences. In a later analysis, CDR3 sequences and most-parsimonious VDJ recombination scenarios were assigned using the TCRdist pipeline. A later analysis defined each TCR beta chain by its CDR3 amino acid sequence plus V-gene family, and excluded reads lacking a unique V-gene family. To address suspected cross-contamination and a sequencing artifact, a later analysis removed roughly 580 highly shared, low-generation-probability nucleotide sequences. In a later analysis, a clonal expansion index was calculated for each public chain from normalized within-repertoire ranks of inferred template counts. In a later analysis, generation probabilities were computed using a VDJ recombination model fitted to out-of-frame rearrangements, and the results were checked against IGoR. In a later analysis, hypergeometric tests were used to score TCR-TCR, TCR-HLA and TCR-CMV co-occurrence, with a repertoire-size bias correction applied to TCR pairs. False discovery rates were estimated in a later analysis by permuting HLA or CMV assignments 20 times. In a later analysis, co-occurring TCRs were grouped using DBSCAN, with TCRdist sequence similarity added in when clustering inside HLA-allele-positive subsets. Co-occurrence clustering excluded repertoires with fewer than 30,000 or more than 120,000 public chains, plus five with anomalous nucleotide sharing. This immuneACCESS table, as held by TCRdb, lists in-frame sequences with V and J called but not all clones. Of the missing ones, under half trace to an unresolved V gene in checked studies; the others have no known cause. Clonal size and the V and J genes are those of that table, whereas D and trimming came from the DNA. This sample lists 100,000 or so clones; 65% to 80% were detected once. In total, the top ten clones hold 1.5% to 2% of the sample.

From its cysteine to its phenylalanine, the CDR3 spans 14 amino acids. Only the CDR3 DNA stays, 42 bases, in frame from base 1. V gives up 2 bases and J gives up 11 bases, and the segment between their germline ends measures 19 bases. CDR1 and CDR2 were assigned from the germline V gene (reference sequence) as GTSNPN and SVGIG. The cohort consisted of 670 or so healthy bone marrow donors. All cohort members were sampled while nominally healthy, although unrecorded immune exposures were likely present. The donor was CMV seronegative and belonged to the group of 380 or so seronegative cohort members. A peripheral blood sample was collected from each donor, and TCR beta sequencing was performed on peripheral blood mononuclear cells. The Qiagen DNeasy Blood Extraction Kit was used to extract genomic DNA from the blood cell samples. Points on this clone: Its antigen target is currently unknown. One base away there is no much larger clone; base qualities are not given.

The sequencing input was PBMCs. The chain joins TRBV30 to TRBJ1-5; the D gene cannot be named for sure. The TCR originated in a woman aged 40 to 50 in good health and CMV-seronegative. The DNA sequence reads TGTGCCTGGAGTTCAACTCAGATCCCGAGGTCCCAGCATTTT. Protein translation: CAWSSTQIPRSQHF.